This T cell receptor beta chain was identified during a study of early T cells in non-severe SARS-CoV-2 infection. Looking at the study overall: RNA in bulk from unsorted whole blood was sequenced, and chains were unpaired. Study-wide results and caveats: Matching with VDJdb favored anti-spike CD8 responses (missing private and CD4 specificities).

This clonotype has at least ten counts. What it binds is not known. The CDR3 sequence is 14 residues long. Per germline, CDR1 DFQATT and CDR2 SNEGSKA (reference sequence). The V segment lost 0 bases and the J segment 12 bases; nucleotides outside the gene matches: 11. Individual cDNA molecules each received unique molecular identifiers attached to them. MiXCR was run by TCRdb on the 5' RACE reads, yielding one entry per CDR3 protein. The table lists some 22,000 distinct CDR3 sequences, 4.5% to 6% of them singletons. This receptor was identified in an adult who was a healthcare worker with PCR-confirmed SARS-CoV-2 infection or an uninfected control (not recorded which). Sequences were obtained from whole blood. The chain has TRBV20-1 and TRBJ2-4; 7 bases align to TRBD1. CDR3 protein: CSARDGRGSTNQYF. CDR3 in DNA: TGCAGTGCTAGAGATGGCAGGGGGTCCACCAATCAGTACTTC.